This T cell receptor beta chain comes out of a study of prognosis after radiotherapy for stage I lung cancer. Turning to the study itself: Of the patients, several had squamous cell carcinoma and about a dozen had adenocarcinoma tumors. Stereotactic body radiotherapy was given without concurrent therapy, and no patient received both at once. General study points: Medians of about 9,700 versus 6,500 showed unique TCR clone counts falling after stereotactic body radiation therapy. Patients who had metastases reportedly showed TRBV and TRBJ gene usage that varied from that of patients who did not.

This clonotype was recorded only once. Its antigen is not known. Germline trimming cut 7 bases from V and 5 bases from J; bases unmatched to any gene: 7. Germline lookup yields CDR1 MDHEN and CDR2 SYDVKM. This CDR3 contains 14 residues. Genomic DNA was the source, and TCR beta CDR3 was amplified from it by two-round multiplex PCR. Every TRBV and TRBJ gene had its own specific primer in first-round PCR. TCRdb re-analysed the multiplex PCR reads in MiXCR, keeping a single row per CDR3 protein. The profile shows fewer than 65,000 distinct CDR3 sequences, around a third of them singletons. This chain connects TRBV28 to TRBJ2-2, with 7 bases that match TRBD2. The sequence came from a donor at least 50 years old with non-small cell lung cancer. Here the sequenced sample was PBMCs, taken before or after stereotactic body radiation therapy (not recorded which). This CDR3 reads CASKGGSATGELFF. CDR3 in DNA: TGTGCCAGCAAAGGCGGGAGCGCTACCGGGGAGCTGTTTTTT.